This entry lists 18 T cell receptor beta chains sequenced from one sample in a study of blood T cell repertoires in COVID-19. TCRdb's table, derived via immunoSEQ multiplex PCR, lists solely in-frame clones and lacks some. Altogether 90,000 to 130,000 clones are present, about 70% being singletons, with the ten largest covering about 8.3%. The sequenced sample consisted of peripheral blood. Receptors were obtained from a woman aged 60-75 years with acute or convalescent COVID-19.

The chain joins TRBV27 to TRBJ1-2, with TRBD1 matching over 11 bases. Germline V gene data show CDR1 as MNHEY and CDR2 as SMNVEV (reference sequence). V shed 1 base and J 8 bases; nucleotides not matched to a gene: 12. The CDR3 has 17 residues. Here the CDR3 DNA reads TGTGCCAGCAGTTTATTCGCCACCGGGACAGGGGGAGAAGGCTACACCTTC. Amino acids: CASSLFATGTGGEGYTF.

This chain links TRBV12-5 with TRBJ1-6, with TRBD1 matching over 8 bases. This CDR3 is 15 amino acids long. Germline V gives CDR1 LGHNT, CDR2 FRNRAP. The J segment lost 4 bases and the V segment lost 7 bases, leaving 6 bases of the junction unmatched. The CDR3: CASVGQGIYNSPLHF. In DNA, the CDR3 is TGTGCTAGTGTAGGACAGGGAATATATAATTCACCCCTCCACTTT.

The chain carries TRBV18 and TRBJ2-4, with D possibly TRBD2 on 6 matching bases. Trimming cost V 3 bases and J 3 bases, with 18 bases left between them. The CDR3 totals 17 residues. Germline V gene lookup returns CDR1 KGHSH and CDR2 LQKENI. The chain's CDR3 is CASSPRGGQRGKNIQYF. The CDR3 DNA reads as TGTGCCAGCTCACCCAGAGGAGGGCAACGGGGCAAAAACATTCAGTACTTC. Using reference TRBV18 and TRBJ2-4 for the parts outside the CDR3, the full variable domain is NAGVMQNPRHLVRRRGQEARLRCSPMKGHSHVYWYRQLPEEGLKFMVYLQKENIIDESGMPKERFSAEFPKEGPSILRIQQVVRGDSAAYFCASSPRGGQRGKNIQYFGAGTRLSVL.

This clone has ten or more counts. The chain recombines TRBV7-9 with TRBJ1-1; tentative D call: TRBD1 (5 bases). V dropped 2 bases and J dropped 0 bases, with 13 bases sitting between them. Germline V gene lookup returns CDR1 SEHNR and CDR2 FQNEAQ (reference sequence). The CDR3 totals 16 residues. DNA for the CDR3: TGTGCCAGCAGCTTACAGGGCGGCAGGATGAACACTGAAGCTTTCTTT. Translating it yields CASSLQGGRMNTEAFF.

The CDR3 is CASSYSDEQGYMAKNIQYF. CDR3 DNA sequence: TGTGCCAGCAGTTACTCGGATGAGCAGGGTTACATGGCCAAAAACATTCAGTACTTC. The rearrangement joins TRBV6-2 or TRBV6-3 to TRBJ2-4, with a tentative D call TRBD1 (5 bases). Per the germline V gene, CDR1 is MNHEY and CDR2 is SVGEGT. The CDR3 is made up of 19 amino acids. V dropped 0 bases and J dropped 1 base, with 19 bases sitting between them.

This rearrangement joins TRBV28 to TRBJ1-2; TRBD1 agrees at 9 bases. Germline V lookup: CDR1 MDHEN, CDR2 SYDVKM. The trim removed 6 bases at V and 0 bases at J, leaving 11 bases unmatched. CDR3 size: 17 residues. The CDR3 region has the DNA TGTGCCAGCAGAGCCTTCACGGGGACAGGGCCTAACTATGGCTACACCTTC. Translating gives CASRAFTGTGPNYGYTF.

The genes are TRBV7-9 and TRBJ2-1; 10 bases line up with TRBD1. The CDR3 is 19 amino acids. The trim removed 1 base at V and 6 bases at J, leaving 15 bases unmatched. Germline CDR1 SEHNR, CDR2 FQNEAQ (reference sequence). The chain's CDR3 is CASSLDLRWGQGSPNEQFF. The CDR3 nucleotides are TGTGCCAGCAGCTTAGACCTAAGATGGGGACAGGGGTCACCCAATGAGCAGTTCTTC.

Concerning this clone: Other DNA sequences within the sample encode an identical CDR3. The chain links TRBV11-2 to TRBJ2-2; no reliable D call. V was cut by 6 bases and J by 3 bases, with 8 bases left in between. This CDR3 has 13 residues. Germline assignment: CDR1 SGHAT and CDR2 FQNNGV. The CDR3 DNA is TGTGCCAGCAGTCGCACGGACACCGGGGAGCTGTTTTTT. Its protein is CASSRTDTGELFF.

The chain links TRBV6-5 to TRBJ1-3; 9 bases match TRBD1. CDR3 length: 14 amino acids. Germline assignment: CDR1 MNHEY and CDR2 SVGAGI. V dropped 6 bases and J dropped 7; count of bases not matched to a gene: 7. CDR3 nucleotides: TGTGCCAGCAGCCCCGGGACAGGGTACAACACCATATATTTT. Its translation is CASSPGTGYNTIYF.

There are a few counts of this clone. The chain recombines TRBV20-1 with TRBJ1-1; no firm D call. Deletions cut 3 bases from V and 6 bases from J, with 11 bases between. The CDR3 runs to 12 residues. Germline-derived CDR1 and CDR2 are DFQATT and SNEGSKA (reference sequence). Here the CDR3 reads CSASSGKAEAFF. The CDR3 DNA is TGCAGTGCTAGTTCGGGGAAGGCTGAAGCTTTCTTT.

The chain recombines TRBV7-9 with TRBJ1-4; D perhaps matches TRBD1 (6 bases). The V and J ends lost 3 bases and 8 bases respectively, with 16 bases between them. The germline V gene has CDR1 SEHNR and CDR2 FQNEAQ (reference sequence). The CDR3 is 15 residues long. The CDR3 is CASSFVQGIGEKLFF. The CDR3 DNA follows: TGTGCCAGCAGCTTTGTACAGGGAATAGGCGAAAAACTGTTTTTT.

This clone occurred once. V and J are TRBV29-1 and TRBJ1-4, with D maybe TRBD1 (5 bases). Germline V gene sequence: CDR1 SQVTM, CDR2 ANQGSEA. The CDR3 has 15 amino acids. V lost 6 bases and J 8 bases, leaving 22 bases between the germline ends. This CDR3 reads CSVTVVGGNQEKLFF. CDR3 DNA: TGCAGCGTGACGGTTGTTGGGGGGAATCAAGAAAAACTGTTTTTT.

The rearrangement links TRBV6-1 to TRBJ2-1; maybe TRBD1 (6 bases). This CDR3 has 16 amino acids. The V gene lost 3 bases and the J gene lost 10 bases, with 22 bases spanning the gap. CDR1 MNHNS and CDR2 SASEGT come from the germline V gene. The CDR3 DNA follows: TGTGCCAGCAGTGAGGATACCGGGACAATACGTCCAGAGCAGTTCTTC. Translation gives CASSEDTGTIRPEQFF.

The chain couples TRBV10-3 to TRBJ2-7, with D maybe TRBD2 (5 bases). Germline CDR1 ENHRY, CDR2 SYGVKD. CDR3 length: 11 amino acids. The V end was cut by 10 bases, the J end by 5 bases, with 12 bases between. CDR3 protein: CATTTRDEQYF. CDR3 nucleotide sequence: TGTGCCACCACGACGCGGGACGAGCAGTACTTC.

The chain recombines TRBV7-9 with TRBJ1-2, with 7 nucleotides matching TRBD1. The CDR3 loop spans 14 amino acids. Germline V CDR1 and CDR2: SEHNR, FQNEAQ (reference sequence). The junction had 4 bases not matched to a gene; V was cut back by 2 bases and J by 4 bases. CDR3 in DNA: TGTGCCAGCAGCTTAAGGGGGGACAGCTATGGCTACACCTTC. Translating gives CASSLRGDSYGYTF.

The chain employs TRBV5-6 and TRBJ2-2, with a weak D call TRBD2 (5 bases). This CDR3 region has 16 residues. Germline CDR1 is SGHDT and CDR2 is YYEEEE. V lost 3 bases, J lost 2 bases, and 14 bases lay in between. CDR3 nucleotide sequence: TGTGCCAGCAGCTCCCGGGATTTCAGTAACACCGGGGAGCTGTTTTTT. The encoded protein is CASSSRDFSNTGELFF.

The chain carries TRBV18 and TRBJ2-2; D gene ambiguous. Germline loops: CDR1 KGHSH, CDR2 LQKENI. The CDR3 loop spans 12 amino acids. V was cut by 3 bases and J by 3 bases, with 2 bases left in between. The CDR3 spells CASSPDTGELFF. CDR3 sequence (DNA): TGTGCCAGCTCACCCGACACCGGGGAGCTGTTTTTT.

CDR3 bases: TGTGCCAGTAGTGGGGCGGACAGGCGGGCCCTTAACTATGGCTACACCTTC. Protein: CASSGADRRALNYGYTF. The chain is built from TRBV19 and TRBJ1-2; 7 nucleotides match TRBD1. Germline CDR1 LNHDA, CDR2 SQIVND (reference sequence). The V segment lost 5 bases and the J segment 1 base; nucleotides outside the gene matches: 13. This CDR3 contains 17 residues.